Presented here are 2 T cell receptor beta chains from one specimen sequenced in a study of shared clonotypes between healthy human individuals. Clones were sequenced by immunoSEQ multiplex PCR, and TCRdb holds only the in-frame ones, with some missing. Among 2 million to 2.5 million clones listed, approximately 95% were seen once. The specimen was naive CD4+ T cells sorted from blood. Subset noted: CD45RA+ positively selected. Receptors were obtained from a man younger than 35 in good health.

The chain carries TRBV5-1 and TRBJ2-7, with TRBD1 as a possible D gene (6 bases). The CDR3 extends over 12 amino acids. Germline-derived CDR1 and CDR2 are SGHRS and YFSETQ. Trimming took off 4 bases at V and 7 bases at J, with 12 bases between the two ends. The CDR3 DNA follows: TGCGCCAGCAGCCGGGACACTGGGGAGCAGTACTTC. Its protein product is CASSRDTGEQYF.

This chain links TRBV25-1 with TRBJ2-1, with D tentatively TRBD1 or TRBD2 (5 bases each). Germline values: CDR1 MGHDK, CDR2 SYGVNS. The CDR3 spans 15 residues. Trimming shortened V by 2 bases and J by 3 bases, and 11 bases separated the two germline ends. DNA for the CDR3: TGTGCCAGCAGTGAAATGGGGGTAGTCTACAATGAGCAGTTCTTC. Protein product: CASSEMGVVYNEQFF.